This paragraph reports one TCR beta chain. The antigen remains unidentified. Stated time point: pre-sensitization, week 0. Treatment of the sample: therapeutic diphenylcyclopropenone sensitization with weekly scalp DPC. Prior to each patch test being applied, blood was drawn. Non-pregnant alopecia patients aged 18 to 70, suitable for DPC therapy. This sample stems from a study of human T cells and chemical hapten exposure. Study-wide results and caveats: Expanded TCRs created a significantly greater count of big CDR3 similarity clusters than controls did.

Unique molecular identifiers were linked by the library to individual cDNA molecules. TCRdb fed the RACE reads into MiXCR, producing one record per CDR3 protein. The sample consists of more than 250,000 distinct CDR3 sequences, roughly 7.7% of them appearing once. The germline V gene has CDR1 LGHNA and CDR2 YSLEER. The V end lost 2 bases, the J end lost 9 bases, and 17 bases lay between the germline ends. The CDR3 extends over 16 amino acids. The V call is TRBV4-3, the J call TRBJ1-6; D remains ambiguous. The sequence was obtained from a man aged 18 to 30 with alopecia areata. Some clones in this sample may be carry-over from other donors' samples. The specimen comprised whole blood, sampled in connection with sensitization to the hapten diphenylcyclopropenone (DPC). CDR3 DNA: TGCGCCAGCAGCCAATCACGGGCCCCTATCACTTCACCCCTCCACTTT. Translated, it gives CASSQSRAPITSPLHF.